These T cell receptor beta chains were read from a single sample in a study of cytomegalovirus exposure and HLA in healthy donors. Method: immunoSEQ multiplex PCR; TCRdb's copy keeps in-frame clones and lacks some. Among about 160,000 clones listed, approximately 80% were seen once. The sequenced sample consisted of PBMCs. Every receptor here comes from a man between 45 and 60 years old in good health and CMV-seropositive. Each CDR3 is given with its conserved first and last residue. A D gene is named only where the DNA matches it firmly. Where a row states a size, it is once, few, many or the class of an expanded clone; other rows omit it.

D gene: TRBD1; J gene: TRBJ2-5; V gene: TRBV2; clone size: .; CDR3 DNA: TGTGCCAGCAGAACGACAGGGGCGACTCAGACCCAGTACTTC; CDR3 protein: CASRTTGATQTQYF
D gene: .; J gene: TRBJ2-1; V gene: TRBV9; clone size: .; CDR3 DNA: TGTGCCAGCAGCGTAGAAGATAGCCGAGATGAGCAGTTCTTC; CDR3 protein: CASSVEDSRDEQFF
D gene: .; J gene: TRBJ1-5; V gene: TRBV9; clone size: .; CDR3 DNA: TGTGCCAGCAGCGTAGGGGGGGGCAATCAGCCCCAGCATTTT; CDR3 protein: CASSVGGGNQPQHF
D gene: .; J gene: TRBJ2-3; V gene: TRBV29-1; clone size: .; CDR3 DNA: TGCAGCGTTGAACTAGCAGCAGATACGCAGTATTTT; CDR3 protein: CSVELAADTQYF
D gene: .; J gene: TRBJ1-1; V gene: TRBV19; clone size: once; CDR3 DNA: TGTGCCAGTAGTATCACCCGGCGGGCGTCGAATGAAGCTTTCTTT; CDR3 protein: CASSITRRASNEAFF
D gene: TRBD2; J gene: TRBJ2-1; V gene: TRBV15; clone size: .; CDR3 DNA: TGTGCCACCAGGTCACGACTAGCGGGAGCCTACAATGAGCAGTTCTTC; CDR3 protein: CATRSRLAGAYNEQFF
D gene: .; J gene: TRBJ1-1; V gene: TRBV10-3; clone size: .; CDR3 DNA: TGTGCCATCAGTGTCGAATCCAGGGGGAACACTGAAGCTTTCTTT; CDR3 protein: CAISVESRGNTEAFF
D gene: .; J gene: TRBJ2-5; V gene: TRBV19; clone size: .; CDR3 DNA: TGTGCCAGTAGTACCTCGGCGAGAACCAGGGAGACCCAGTACTTC; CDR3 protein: CASSTSARTRETQYF
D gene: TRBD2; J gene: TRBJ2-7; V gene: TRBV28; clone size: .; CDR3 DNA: TGTGCCAGCAGTTCTCCTAGCGGAAGCTCCTACGAGCAGTACTTC; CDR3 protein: CASSSPSGSSYEQYF
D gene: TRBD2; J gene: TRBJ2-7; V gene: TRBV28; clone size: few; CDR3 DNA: TGTGCCAGCAGTTTCTCGAGTGGTACGTCGTTCGCGGGGGCCTACGAGCAGTACTTC; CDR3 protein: CASSFSSGTSFAGAYEQYF
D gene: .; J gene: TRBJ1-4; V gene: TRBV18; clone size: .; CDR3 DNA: TGTGCCAGCCCAGGGTGCATAGGCAAGTTGTATGAAAAACTGTTTTTT; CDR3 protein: CASPGCIGKLYEKLFF
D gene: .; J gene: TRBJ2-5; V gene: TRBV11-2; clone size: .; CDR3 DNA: TGTGCCAGCAGCTTAGGTGCAGGGGTCGGGCCACAAGAGACCCAGTACTTC; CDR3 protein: CASSLGAGVGPQETQYF
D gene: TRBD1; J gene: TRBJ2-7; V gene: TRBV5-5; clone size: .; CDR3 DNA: TGTGCCAGCAGCCCAACCAGGGACAGACTAACCTACGAGCAGTACTTC; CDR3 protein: CASSPTRDRLTYEQYF
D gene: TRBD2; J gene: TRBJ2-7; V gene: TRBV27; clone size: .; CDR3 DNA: TGTGCCAGCAGTTACCTAGCGGGAGGCTACGAGCAGTACTTC; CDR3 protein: CASSYLAGGYEQYF
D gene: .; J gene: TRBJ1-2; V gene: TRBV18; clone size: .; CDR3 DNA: TGTGCCAGCTCACCGCGGGACCTGGTTACGAGCGGGGACTACACCTTC; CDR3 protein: CASSPRDLVTSGDYTF
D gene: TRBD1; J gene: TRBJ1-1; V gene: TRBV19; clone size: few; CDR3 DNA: TGTGCCAGTAGTATTGGACAGGGGACTGAAGCTTTCTTT; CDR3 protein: CASSIGQGTEAFF
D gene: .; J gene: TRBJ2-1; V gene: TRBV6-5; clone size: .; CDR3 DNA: TGTGCCAGCAGTTACTCTAGCCCGCTCACCTACAATGAGCAGTTCTTC; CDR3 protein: CASSYSSPLTYNEQFF
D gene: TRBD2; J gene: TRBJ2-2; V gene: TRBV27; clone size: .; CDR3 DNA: TGTGCCAGCAGGATAGGGCTAGCGGGCACCGGGGAGCTGTTTTTT; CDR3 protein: CASRIGLAGTGELFF
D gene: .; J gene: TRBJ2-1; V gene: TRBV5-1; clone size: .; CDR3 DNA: TGCGCCAGCGAGTCGGGGGACTCGTACAATGAGCAGTTCTTC; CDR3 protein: CASESGDSYNEQFF
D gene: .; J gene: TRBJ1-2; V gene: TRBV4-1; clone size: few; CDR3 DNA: TGCGCCAGCAGCCAAGGAGATGGCTACACCTTC; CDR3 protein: CASSQGDGYTF
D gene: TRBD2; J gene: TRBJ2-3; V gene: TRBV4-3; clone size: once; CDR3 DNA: TGCGCCAGCAGCCAACCGGCGGGGGGCTTAAAAGATACGCAGTATTTT; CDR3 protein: CASSQPAGGLKDTQYF
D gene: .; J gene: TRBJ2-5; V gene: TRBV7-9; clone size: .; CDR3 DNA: TGTGCCAGCGCGGGCCCTGGTGGAGAGACCCAGTACTTC; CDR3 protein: CASAGPGGETQYF
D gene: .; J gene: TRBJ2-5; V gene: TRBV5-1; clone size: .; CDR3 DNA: TGCGCCAGCAGCTTGAGTCAGGAGACCCAGTACTTC; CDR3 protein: CASSLSQETQYF
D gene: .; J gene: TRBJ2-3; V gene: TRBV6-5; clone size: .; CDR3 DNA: TGTGCCAGCAGTAACCCGGGTGGCTCGGATACGCAGTATTTT; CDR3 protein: CASSNPGGSDTQYF
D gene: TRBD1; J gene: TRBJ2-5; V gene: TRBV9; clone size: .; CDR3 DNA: TGTGCCAGCAGCCCCCCGACAGGGGGCATGGCGGAGACCCAGTACTTC; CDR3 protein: CASSPPTGGMAETQYF
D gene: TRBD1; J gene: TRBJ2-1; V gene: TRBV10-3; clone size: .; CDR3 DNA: TGTGCCATCAGTGAAACGCCGACCGGGACAGGAGCCAATGAGCAGTTCTTC; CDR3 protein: CAISETPTGTGANEQFF
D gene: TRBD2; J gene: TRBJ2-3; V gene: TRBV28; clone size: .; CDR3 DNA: TGTGCCAGCAGGAGCGGGATCTCTACGCAGTATTTT; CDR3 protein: CASRSGISTQYF
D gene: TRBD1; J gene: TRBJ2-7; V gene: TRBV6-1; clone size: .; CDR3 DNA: TGTGCCAGCAGCAGGGACAGCGGCACCTACGAGCAGTACTTC; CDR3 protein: CASSRDSGTYEQYF
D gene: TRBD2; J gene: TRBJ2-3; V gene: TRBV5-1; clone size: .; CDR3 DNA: TGCGCCAGCAGACCCACTAGCGGGACAGATACGCAGTATTTT; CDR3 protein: CASRPTSGTDTQYF
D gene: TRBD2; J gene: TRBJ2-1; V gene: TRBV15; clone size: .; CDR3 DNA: TGTGCCACCAGCAGAGAACTAGCGGGAGGGGGCAATGAGCAGTTCTTC; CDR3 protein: CATSRELAGGGNEQFF
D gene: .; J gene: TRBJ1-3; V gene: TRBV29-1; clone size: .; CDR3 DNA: TGCAGCGTTGACACAGAAGGATCACTCTCTGGAAACACCATATATTTT; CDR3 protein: CSVDTEGSLSGNTIYF
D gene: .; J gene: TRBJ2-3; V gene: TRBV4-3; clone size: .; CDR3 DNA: TGCGCCAGCAGCCAAGAGCCACAGCCTAGCACAGATACGCAGTATTTT; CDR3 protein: CASSQEPQPSTDTQYF
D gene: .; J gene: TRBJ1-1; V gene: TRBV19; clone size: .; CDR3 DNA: TGTGCCAGTAGTACCTCGGGGAGACAGGTGCACACTGAAGCTTTCTTT; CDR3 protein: CASSTSGRQVHTEAFF
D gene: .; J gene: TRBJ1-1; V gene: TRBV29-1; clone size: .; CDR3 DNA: TGCAGCGCCGCTAAGGGGACTGACACTGAAGCTTTCTTT; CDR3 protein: CSAAKGTDTEAFF
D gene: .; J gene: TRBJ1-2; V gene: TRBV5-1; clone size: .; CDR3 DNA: TGCGCCAGCAGCGCGACTGCTAACTATGGCTACACCTTC; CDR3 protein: CASSATANYGYTF
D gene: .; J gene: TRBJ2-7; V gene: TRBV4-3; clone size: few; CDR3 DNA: TGCGCCAGCAGCCCTCCTGGGGCCACCTACGAGCAGTACTTC; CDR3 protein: CASSPPGATYEQYF
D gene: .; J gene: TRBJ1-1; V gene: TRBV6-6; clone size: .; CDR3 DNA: TGTGCCAGCATAGGCGGAACTGAAGCTTTCTTT; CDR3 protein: CASIGGTEAFF
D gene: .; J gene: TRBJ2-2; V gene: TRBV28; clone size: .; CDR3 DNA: TGTGCCAGCAGTCCAACAGGTATAGGCGGGGAGCTGTTTTTT; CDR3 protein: CASSPTGIGGELFF
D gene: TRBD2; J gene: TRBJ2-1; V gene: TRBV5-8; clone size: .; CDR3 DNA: TGTGCCAGCAGCTCACTAGCGGGAGAGGTCAATGAGCAGTTCTTC; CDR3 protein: CASSSLAGEVNEQFF
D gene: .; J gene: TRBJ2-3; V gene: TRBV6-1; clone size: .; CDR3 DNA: TGTGCCAGCAGCCTTAGCGGAGGTGGGACAGATACGCAGTATTTT; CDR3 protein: CASSLSGGGTDTQYF
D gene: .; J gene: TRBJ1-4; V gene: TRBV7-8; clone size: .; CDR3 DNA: TGTGCCAGCAGCCCTGGTCCCTATCAGGCTAATGAAAAACTGTTTTTT; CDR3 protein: CASSPGPYQANEKLFF
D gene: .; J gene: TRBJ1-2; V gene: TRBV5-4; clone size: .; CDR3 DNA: TGTGCCAGCAGCACAGTTAACTATGGCTACACCTTC; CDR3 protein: CASSTVNYGYTF
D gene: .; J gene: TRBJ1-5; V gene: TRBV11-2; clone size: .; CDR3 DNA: TGTGCCAGCAGCTCCCAAGGCGGGGGTCAGCCCCAGCATTTT; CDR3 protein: CASSSQGGGQPQHF
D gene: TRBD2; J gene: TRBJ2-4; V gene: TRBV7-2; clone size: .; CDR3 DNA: TGTGCCAGCAGCTTAGCGCGAGGAGCGGGAGAGGCTCAGTACTTC; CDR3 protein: CASSLARGAGEAQYF
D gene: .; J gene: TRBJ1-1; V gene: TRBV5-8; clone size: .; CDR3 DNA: TGTGCCAGCAGCCAGGGCCTGGTAAACACTGAAGCTTTCTTT; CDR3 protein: CASSQGLVNTEAFF
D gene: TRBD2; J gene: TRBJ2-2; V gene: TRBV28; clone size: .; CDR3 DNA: TGTGCCAGCGGACTAGCGGCTTTGATCGGGGAGCTGTTTTTT; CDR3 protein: CASGLAALIGELFF
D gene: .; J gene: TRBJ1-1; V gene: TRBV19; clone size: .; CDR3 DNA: TGTGCCAGTACAATCGGGGTCATAGGCACTGAAGCTTTCTTT; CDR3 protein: CASTIGVIGTEAFF
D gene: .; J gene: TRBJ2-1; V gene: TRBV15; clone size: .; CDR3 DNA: TGTGCCACCAGCAGGGACAGATTCAATGAGCAGTTCTTC; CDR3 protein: CATSRDRFNEQFF
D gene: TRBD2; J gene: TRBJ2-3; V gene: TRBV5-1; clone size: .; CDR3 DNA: TGCGCCAGCACCGCGGGACTAGCGACAGATACGCAGTATTTT; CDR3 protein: CASTAGLATDTQYF